This TCR beta chain was obtained from a study of blood T cell repertoires in COVID-19 (dated by TCRdb to 2018 to 2021). Looking at the study overall: Samples from collaborators originated in the United States, Italy and Spain and spanned both the acute and convalescent phases of COVID-19. The prospective study material was composed of cDNA or gDNA derived from T cells, B-cell-depleted T cells, or PBMCs. The dataset comprised deeply sampled blood TCRbeta repertoires from subjects exposed to, actively infected with, or recovered from COVID-19. The repertoires were released in a freely available public database meant as a resource for research on the immune response to SARS-CoV-2. Samples came from the ongoing ImmuneRACE study (first 160 participants) plus 1,254 subjects from 6 global collaborators. Nearly every sample came with metadata listing a de-identified subject ID, COVID-19 status, age in years and sex. Where available, HLA class I and class II types were obtained from metadata supplied by the sample provider rather than from assay-based typing. Study-wide conclusions, independent of this receptor: The amount of clinical and demographic metadata varied by source and participant and was provided uncurated.

CDR1 and CDR2 (ENHRY, SYGVKD) derive from the germline V gene. Between the V and J ends, shortened by 10 bases and 4 bases respectively, the junction contains 14 bases. The CDR3 sequence holds 12 residues, the cysteine and phenylalanine included. Only CDR3 DNA remains: 36 bases, in frame from the first base. On this clone itself: Its antigen is not yet known. The record has no base qualities; no much larger clone is one base away.

In Seattle, one collaborating source enrolled patients while the infection was active and tracked those patients longitudinally over the course of disease. Each collaborating institution followed its own protocols to collect whole blood in K2EDTA tubes. For TCRbeta analysis, collaborator samples were shipped as frozen whole blood, as isolated PBMCs, or as DNA extracted from either sample type. TCRbeta CDR3 regions were amplified from genomic DNA by means of the immunoSEQ Assay, a bias-controlled multiplex PCR. Per the original workflow: Within the assay, amplification of reference gene primers was used to estimate how many nucleated cells each sample contained. To quantify the absolute abundance of each unique TCRbeta CDR3 rearrangement, sequence reads were collapsed and filtered. For each sample, productive Simpson clonality was calculated as the square root of Simpson's diversity index across productive rearrangements. Drawn from immuneACCESS, this table holds only the in-frame rearrangements with V and J called that TCRdb kept. Clones are partly lost; checked studies trace under half to an unresolved V gene and leave the rest unexplained. The D gene and trimming were derived from the DNA, and the V and J assignments and clone size from that table. For this sample the table gives roughly 460,000 clones, of which 70% to 90% were detected only once. Of the sample, roughly 0.76% falls within the top ten clones.

This TCR was recovered from a man younger than 35 with COVID-19, enrolled during active disease. Sequenced material: peripheral blood. Rearrangement joined TRBV10-3 to TRBJ2-7, with TRBD2 tentatively as D gene (5 bases match). The CDR3 has the sequence CATKPGGYEQYF. The nucleotides read TGTGCCACTAAACCAGGAGGATACGAGCAGTACTTC.